This TCR beta chain was captured in a study of blood T cells in healthy people across ages. Study findings and constraints: Estimated diversity that came from one million T cells was considered an underestimate. With donor CMV status unknown, expanded clonotype changes were possibly confounded.

The CDR3 consists of 13 residues. The ends were cut back, 6 bases at V and 2 bases at J, with 10 bases in the middle. As for this clonotype: What it binds is unknown.

A second PCR, run for about 6 to 12 cycles, used a sample-barcoded 5' primer plus a J-beta primer mix. Tags on each cDNA molecule came from a template-switch adaptor with 12 random nucleotides. Each CDR3 protein is one row after TCRdb ran MiXCR on the 5' RACE reads. The sample consists of 1.5 million to 2 million distinct CDR3 sequences, around half of them appearing once. This sequence joins TRBV12-3 or TRBV12-4 and TRBJ2-5; D unresolved. Sequencing input: blood. This receptor was identified in a woman aged 40 to 50 in good health. The CDR3 region is CASRMDGQETQYF. CDR3 coding DNA: TGTGCCAGCAGGATGGACGGACAAGAGACCCAGTACTTC.